This T cell receptor (beta chain) was sequenced in a study of monozygotic twins with inflammatory bowel disease. Overall study findings and caveats: Varying immunosuppressive regimens may have increased patient repertoire variability. Concordant and discordant twins showed no difference in repertoire similarity, possibly from limited power. Patients with IBD had less TCRbeta diversity (inverse Simpson) than their healthy co-twins.

The UMIs contained a 6-nucleotide sample barcode. They were added by template switching during cDNA synthesis. Using the 5' RACE reads, TCRdb records one entry per CDR3 protein without DNA. The specimen's table records hundreds of thousands of distinct CDR3 sequences. As regards this clonotype: Its antigen is undetermined.

This clonotype was obtained from a human donor with ulcerative colitis or Crohn's disease, or a healthy co-twin of an affected twin (not recorded which). Sequencing was performed on blood.

Here the CDR3 reads CASSRSRETGELFF. The chain is built from TRBV12-3 or TRBV12-4 and TRBJ2-2; TCRdb picks TRBD1, but there is no DNA to check that call. The CDR3 extends over 14 amino acids.